This TCR beta chain was observed in a study of blood T cell repertoires in COVID-19. Clones were read by immunoSEQ multiplex PCR, and TCRdb kept only the in-frame ones, dropping some. The data show about 82,000 clones, with 75% to 85% seen just once and 9.5% to 15% held by the top ten. In germline, CDR1 is LGHNA, CDR2 YNFKEQ. V lost 1 base, J lost 3 bases, and 13 bases lay in between. The CDR3 spans 15 residues. The chain joins TRBV4-2 to TRBJ2-7, with D possibly TRBD1 on 5 matching bases. The TCR sequence derives from a woman in her 40s with active or convalescent COVID-19. The sequenced material came from peripheral blood. The CDR3 is CASSQASGQRYEQYF. For the CDR3, the DNA is TGTGCCAGCAGCCAAGCCTCAGGGCAGCGCTACGAGCAGTACTTC.